The subject of this entry is one T cell receptor (beta chain). The data were taken from a study of T cells in Graves' hyperthyroidism and ophthalmopathy. TCR beta CDR3 region amplification was performed from RNA transcripts. RT-PCR in the first round (using the HTBI primer set) targeted the TCR CDR3. In TCRdb, the multiplex PCR reads were re-called with MiXCR into one record per CDR3 protein. The data show around 450,000 distinct CDR3 sequences, roughly 15% seen once. V shed 2 bases and J 5 bases; nucleotides not matched to a gene: 11. Germline CDR1 and CDR2: SGDLS and YYNGEE. This CDR3 contains 17 residues. Among the patients, aged 18 to 65, hyperthyroidism was newly diagnosed and had lasted under 2 months.

The sequenced sample was blood. This receptor was taken from a woman aged 18-30 years with Graves' hyperthyroidism. V is TRBV9 and J is TRBJ2-1, with 9 bases matching TRBD2. CDR3 sequence reads: CASSVNVNSGSNNEQFF. The CDR3, as DNA: TGTGCCAGCAGCGTTAACGTTAATAGCGGGAGTAACAATGAGCAGTTCTTC.